This paragraph reports one T cell receptor (beta chain). Its antigen is as yet unknown. Mismatch with germline at one junction end may stem from a read error. The data were taken from a study of pediatric ulcerative colitis. One to two pinch biopsies were taken from the rectum during colonoscopy. Control subjects, colonoscoped for suspected IBD, had macroscopically and histologically normal endoscopy. Overall study findings and caveats: Blood-rectal clonal overlap within each person was significantly higher in ulcerative colitis patients than controls. Repertoires came from total lymphocyte DNA, not specific subsets. A couple of patients' blood samples yielded substantially fewer templates.

Clones were sequenced by immunoSEQ multiplex PCR, and TCRdb holds only the in-frame ones, with some missing. Among some 15,000 clones listed, around 80% were seen once. Germline CDR1 and CDR2: SGHRS and YFSETQ. This CDR3 region has 12 residues. Sequencing was done on a sample of gut tissue. The J gene is TRBJ2-5, the V gene TRBV5-1; the D gene is possibly TRBD1 (5 bases). This TCR derives from a boy between 10 and 17 years old who was a control in a study of pediatric ulcerative colitis. The CDR3 region has the DNA TGTGCCAGCAGCTTGGATCAGGGATGGCCGCACTTC. This translates into CASSLDQGWPHF.